Listed below are T cell receptor beta chains from one sample, sequenced in a study of T cell responses to AZD1222 COVID-19 vaccine. TCRdb keeps only in-frame clones here, not all; method: immunoSEQ multiplex PCR. The profile shows 80,000 or so clones, about nine tenths of them singletons. Specimen: peripheral blood, collected on day 0 of MenACWY control vaccination. These receptors all stem from an adult in good health. CDR3s include the opening cysteine and the closing phenylalanine or tryptophan. Fields, in order: clone size, V gene, D gene, CDR3 length, J gene, CDR3 protein, CDR3 DNA. D genes are given only for firm matches. The size entry is marked missing in some rows and otherwise reads once, few, many or a size class.

>.|TRBV6-5|.|12|TRBJ2-7
CASSLSPYEQYF
TGTGCCAGCAGTTTAAGCCCGTACGAGCAGTACTTC
>.|TRBV3-1/TRBV3-2|.|13|TRBJ2-7
CASSQGDSYEQYF
TGTGCCAGCAGCCAGGGGGATTCCTACGAGCAGTACTTC
>.|TRBV28|.|16|TRBJ2-3
CASSLGPGSDTDTQYF
TGTGCCAGCAGTTTAGGGCCAGGTAGCGACACAGATACGCAGTATTTT
>.|TRBV19|TRBD1|14|TRBJ1-1
CASNRDRGIAEAFF
TGTGCCAGTAACCGGGACAGGGGTATCGCTGAAGCTTTCTTT
>.|TRBV7-9|.|13|TRBJ1-1
CASSPKTGAEAFF
TGTGCCAGCAGCCCTAAGACCGGGGCTGAAGCTTTCTTT
>.|TRBV2|TRBD2|14|TRBJ2-1
CASRAGTTYNEQFF
TGTGCCAGCAGGGCCGGGACTACCTACAATGAGCAGTTCTTC
>.|TRBV28|.|16|TRBJ2-4
CASSTPSFRDLDIQYF
TGTGCCAGCAGTACCCCATCCTTCAGGGATTTGGACATTCAGTACTTC
>.|TRBV5-1|TRBD2|17|TRBJ2-2
CASSLAASGANTGELFF
TGCGCCAGCAGCTTGGCCGCTAGCGGGGCGAACACCGGGGAGCTGTTTTTT
>once|TRBV28|TRBD2|15|TRBJ2-7
CASRPGLAGIYEQYF
TGTGCCAGCAGGCCGGGACTAGCGGGAATCTACGAGCAGTACTTC
>.|TRBV19|.|12|TRBJ1-1
CASSIRTTEAFF
TGTGCCAGTAGTATTCGGACCACTGAAGCTTTCTTT
>few|TRBV2|TRBD2|13|TRBJ2-5
CASSGGLAETQYF
TGTGCCAGCAGTGGGGGACTAGCGGAGACCCAGTACTTC
>.|TRBV11-3|TRBD2|14|TRBJ2-1
CASSSRAGNNEQFF
TGTGCCAGCAGCTCCCGAGCGGGGAACAATGAGCAGTTCTTC
>.|TRBV3-1/TRBV3-2|.|15|TRBJ2-3
CASSPRTAGTDTQYF
TGTGCCAGCAGCCCGAGGACCGCAGGCACAGATACGCAGTATTTT
>.|TRBV5-6|TRBD1|14|TRBJ1-2
CASSEETGNYGYTF
TGTGCCAGCAGCGAGGAGACAGGGAACTATGGCTACACCTTC
>.|TRBV10-1|.|19|TRBJ2-1
CASSAPRKAGKSSYNEQFF
TGCGCCAGCAGTGCACCTCGGAAGGCAGGCAAGAGCTCCTACAATGAGCAGTTCTTC
>once|TRBV9|.|15|TRBJ1-1
CASSPRGDSNTEAFF
TGTGCCAGCAGCCCACGAGGGGACTCGAACACTGAAGCTTTCTTT
>.|TRBV27|.|12|TRBJ2-1
CASRRGQSLPFF
TGTGCCAGTAGAAGGGGACAATCCCTCCCGTTCTTC
>.|TRBV19|.|15|TRBJ1-5
CASSFLLRPNQPQHF
TGTGCCAGTAGTTTTCTCCTTAGACCCAATCAGCCCCAGCATTTT
>.|TRBV6-1|.|15|TRBJ2-7
CASSEGTVSSYEQYF
TGTGCCAGCAGTGAAGGCACAGTTAGCTCCTACGAGCAGTACTTC
>.|TRBV15|TRBD2|14|TRBJ2-7
CATSGSSGPYEQYF
TGTGCCACCAGCGGTTCTAGCGGACCCTACGAGCAGTACTTC
>.|TRBV5-1|TRBD1|16|TRBJ2-2
CASSLVTGGNTGELFF
TGCGCCAGCAGCTTGGTGACAGGGGGTAACACCGGGGAGCTGTTTTTT
>.|TRBV7-3|TRBD1|14|TRBJ1-1
CASSAGQGNTEAFF
TGTGCCAGCAGCGCGGGACAGGGGAACACTGAAGCTTTCTTT
>.|TRBV5-1|.|12|TRBJ2-7
CASSLVAGEQYF
TGCGCCAGCAGCTTGGTAGCCGGGGAGCAGTACTTC
>.|TRBV28|.|13|TRBJ2-2
CASGDRNTGELFF
TGTGCCAGCGGTGACAGGAACACCGGGGAGCTGTTTTTT
>.|TRBV28|.|14|TRBJ2-7
CASSPTREGPEQYF
TGTGCCAGCAGCCCCACTCGGGAAGGACCCGAGCAGTACTTC
>.|TRBV10-2|.|12|TRBJ2-1
CASSDGLNEQFF
TGCGCCAGCAGTGATGGCCTCAATGAGCAGTTCTTC
>.|TRBV28|TRBD1|15|TRBJ1-5
CASSTQGEGNQPQHF
TGTGCCAGCAGTACCCAGGGGGAAGGGAATCAGCCCCAGCATTTT
>once|TRBV14|TRBD2|16|TRBJ2-1
CASSQGGGRLYNEQFF
TGTGCCAGCAGCCAAGGAGGCGGGAGGTTATACAATGAGCAGTTCTTC
>.|TRBV5-8|.|14|TRBJ2-5
CATSPRGSQETQYF
TGTGCCACTAGCCCCCGAGGGTCCCAAGAGACCCAGTACTTC
>.|TRBV27|.|13|TRBJ2-2
CASMRREIGELFF
TGTGCCAGCATGAGACGGGAGATCGGGGAGCTGTTTTTT